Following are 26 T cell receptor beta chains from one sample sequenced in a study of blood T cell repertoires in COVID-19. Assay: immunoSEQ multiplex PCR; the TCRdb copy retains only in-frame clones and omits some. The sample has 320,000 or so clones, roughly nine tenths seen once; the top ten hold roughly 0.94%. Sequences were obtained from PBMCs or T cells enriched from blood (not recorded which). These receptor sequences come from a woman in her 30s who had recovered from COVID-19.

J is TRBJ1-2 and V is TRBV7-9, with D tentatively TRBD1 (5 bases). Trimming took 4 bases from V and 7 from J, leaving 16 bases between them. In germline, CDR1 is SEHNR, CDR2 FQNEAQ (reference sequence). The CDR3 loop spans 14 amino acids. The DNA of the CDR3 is TGTGCCAGCAGCTCCCCCGGGCAGGGAGGTGGCTACACCTTC. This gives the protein CASSSPGQGGGYTF.

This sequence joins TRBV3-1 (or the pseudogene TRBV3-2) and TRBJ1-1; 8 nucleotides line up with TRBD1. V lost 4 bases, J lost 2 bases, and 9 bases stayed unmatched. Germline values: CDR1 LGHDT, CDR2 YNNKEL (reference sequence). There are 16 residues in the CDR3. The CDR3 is CASSLGAGTGNTEAFF. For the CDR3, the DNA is TGTGCCAGCAGCCTAGGGGCCGGGACAGGAAACACTGAAGCTTTCTTT.

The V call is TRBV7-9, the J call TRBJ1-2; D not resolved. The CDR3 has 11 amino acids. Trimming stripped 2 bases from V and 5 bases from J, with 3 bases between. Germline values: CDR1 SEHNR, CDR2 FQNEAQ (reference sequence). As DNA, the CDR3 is TGTGCCAGCAGCTTACAGTATGGCTACACCTTC. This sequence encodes CASSLQYGYTF.

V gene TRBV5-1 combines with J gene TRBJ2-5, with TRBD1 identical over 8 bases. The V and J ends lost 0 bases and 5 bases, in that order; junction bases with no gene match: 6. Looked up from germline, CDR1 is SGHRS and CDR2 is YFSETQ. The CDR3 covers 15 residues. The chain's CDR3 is CASSLGDRTPETQYF. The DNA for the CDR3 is TGCGCCAGCAGCTTGGGGGACAGGACCCCGGAGACCCAGTACTTC.

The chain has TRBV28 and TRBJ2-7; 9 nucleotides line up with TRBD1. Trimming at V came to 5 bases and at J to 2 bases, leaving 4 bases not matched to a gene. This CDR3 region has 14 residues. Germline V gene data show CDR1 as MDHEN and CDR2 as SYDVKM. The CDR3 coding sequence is TGTGCCAGCAGTGGACAGGGGCTAACCTACGAGCAGTACTTC. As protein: CASSGQGLTYEQYF.

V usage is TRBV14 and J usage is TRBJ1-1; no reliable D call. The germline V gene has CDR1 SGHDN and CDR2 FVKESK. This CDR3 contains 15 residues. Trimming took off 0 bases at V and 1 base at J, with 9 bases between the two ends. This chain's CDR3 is CASSQDYSRNTEAFF. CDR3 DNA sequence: TGTGCCAGCAGCCAAGATTACAGCCGGAACACTGAAGCTTTCTTT.

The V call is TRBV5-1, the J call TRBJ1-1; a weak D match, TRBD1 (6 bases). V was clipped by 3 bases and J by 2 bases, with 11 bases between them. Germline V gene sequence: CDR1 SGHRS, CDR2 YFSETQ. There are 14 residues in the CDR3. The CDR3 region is CASSSGQKNTEAFF. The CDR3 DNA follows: TGCGCCAGCAGCTCAGGACAGAAAAACACTGAAGCTTTCTTT.

The CDR3 reads CASSLSWTGGEYNSPLHF. Written as DNA, the CDR3 is TGTGCCAGCAGTTTATCTTGGACAGGGGGAGAATATAATTCACCCCTCCACTTT. V usage is TRBV27 and J usage is TRBJ1-6; 10 bases agree with TRBD1. The CDR3 length is 18 residues. Germline V gene lookup returns CDR1 MNHEY and CDR2 SMNVEV (reference sequence). J was trimmed by 4 bases and V by 0 bases; bases with no gene match: 6.

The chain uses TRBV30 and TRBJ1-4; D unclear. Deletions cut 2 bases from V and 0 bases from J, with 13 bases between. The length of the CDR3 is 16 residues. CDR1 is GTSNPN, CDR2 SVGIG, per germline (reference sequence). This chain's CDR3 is CAWSNPSGSTNEKLFF. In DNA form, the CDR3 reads TGTGCCTGGAGTAACCCCTCGGGGTCAACTAATGAAAAACTGTTTTTT.

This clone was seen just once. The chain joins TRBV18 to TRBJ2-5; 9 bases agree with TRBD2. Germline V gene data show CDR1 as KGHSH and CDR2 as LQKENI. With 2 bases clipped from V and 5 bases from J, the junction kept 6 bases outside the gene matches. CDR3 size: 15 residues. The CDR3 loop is CASSPVAGAGETQYF. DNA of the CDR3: TGTGCCAGCTCACCAGTAGCGGGGGCCGGGGAGACCCAGTACTTC.

The CDR3 bases are TGCGCCAGCAGTGGCCCTTTTTCCGGGACAGGGAACTATAGCAATCAGCCCCAGCATTTT. Amino acids: CASSGPFSGTGNYSNQPQHF. The rearrangement uses TRBV10-1 and TRBJ1-5; 9 bases line up with TRBD1. V lost 4 bases and J lost 0; bases outside the gene matches: 16. This CDR3 is built from 20 residues. Germline-derived CDR1 and CDR2 are WNHNN and SYGVQD (reference sequence).

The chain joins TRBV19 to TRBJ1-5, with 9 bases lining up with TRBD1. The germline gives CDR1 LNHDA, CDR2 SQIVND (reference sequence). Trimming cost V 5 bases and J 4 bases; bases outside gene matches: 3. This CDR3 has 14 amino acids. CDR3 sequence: CASSRDRENQPQHF. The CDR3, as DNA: TGTGCCAGTAGTCGGGACAGGGAAAATCAGCCCCAGCATTTT. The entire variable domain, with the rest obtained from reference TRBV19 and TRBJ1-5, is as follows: DGGITQSPKYLFRKEGQNVTLSCEQNLNHDAMYWYRQDPGQGLRLIYYSQIVNDFQKGDIAEGYSVSREKKESFPLTVTSAQKNPTAFYLCASSRDRENQPQHFGDGTRLSIL.

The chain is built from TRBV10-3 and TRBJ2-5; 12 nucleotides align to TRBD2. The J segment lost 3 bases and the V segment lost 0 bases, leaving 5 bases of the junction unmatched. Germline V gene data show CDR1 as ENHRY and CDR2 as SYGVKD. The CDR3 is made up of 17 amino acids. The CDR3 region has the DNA TGTGCCATCAGTGAGTCTCCGGCTAGCGGGGGGGAAGAGACCCAGTACTTC. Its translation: CAISESPASGGEETQYF.

CDR3 coding DNA: TGTGCCACCGGGACAGGGGGCCCTGAAGCTTTCTTT. Translated: CATGTGGPEAFF. J is TRBJ1-1 and V is TRBV15; 12 nucleotides agree with TRBD1. After removal of 8 bases from V and 6 bases from J, the junction contained 1 base not matched to a gene. Germline V gene data show CDR1 as LNHNV and CDR2 as YYDKDF (reference sequence). This CDR3 spans 12 amino acids.

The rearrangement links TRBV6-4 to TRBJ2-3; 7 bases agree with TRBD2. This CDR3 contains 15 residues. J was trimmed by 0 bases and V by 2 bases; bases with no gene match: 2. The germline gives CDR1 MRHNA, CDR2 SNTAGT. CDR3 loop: CASSDRGESTDTQYF. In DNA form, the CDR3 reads TGTGCCAGCAGTGACCGGGGGGAAAGCACAGATACGCAGTATTTT.

DNA of the CDR3: TGTGCCAGCAGCCAAGATTGGAGGGCCACCCGAGAGCTGTTTTTT. It specifies CASSQDWRATRELFF. The genes are TRBV3-1 (or the pseudogene TRBV3-2) and TRBJ2-2, with D tentatively TRBD2 (6 bases). This CDR3 region has 15 residues. Germline CDR1 LGHDT, CDR2 YNNKEL (reference sequence). The V gene lost 0 bases and the J gene lost 11 bases, with 16 bases spanning the gap.

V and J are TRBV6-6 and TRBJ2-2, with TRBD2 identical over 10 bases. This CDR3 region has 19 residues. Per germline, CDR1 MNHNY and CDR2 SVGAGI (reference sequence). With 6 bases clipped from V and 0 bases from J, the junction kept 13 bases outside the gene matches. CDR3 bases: TGTGCCAGCAGCCGACTAGCGGGCCACAGTGAGACGAACACCGGGGAGCTGTTTTTT. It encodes CASSRLAGHSETNTGELFF.

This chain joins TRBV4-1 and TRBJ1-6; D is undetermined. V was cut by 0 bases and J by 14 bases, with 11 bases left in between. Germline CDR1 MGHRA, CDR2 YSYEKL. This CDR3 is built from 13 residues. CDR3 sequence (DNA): TGCGCCAGCAGCCAAGAGGGAGGAGTAACCCTCCACTTT. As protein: CASSQEGGVTLHF.

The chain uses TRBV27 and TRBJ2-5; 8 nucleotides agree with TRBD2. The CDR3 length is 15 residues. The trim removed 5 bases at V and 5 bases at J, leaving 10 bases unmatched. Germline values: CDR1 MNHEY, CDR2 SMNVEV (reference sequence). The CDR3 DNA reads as TGTGCCAGCAGTCCGGGGGGGTGGGAGGTGGAGACCCAGTACTTC. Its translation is CASSPGGWEVETQYF.

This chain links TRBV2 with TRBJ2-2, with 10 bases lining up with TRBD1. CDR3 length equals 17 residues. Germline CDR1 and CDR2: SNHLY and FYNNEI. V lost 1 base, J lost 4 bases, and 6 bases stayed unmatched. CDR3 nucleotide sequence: TGTGCCAGCAGTGAAGAGGGGACAGGGGAACCCACCGGGGAGCTGTTTTTT. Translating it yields CASSEEGTGEPTGELFF.

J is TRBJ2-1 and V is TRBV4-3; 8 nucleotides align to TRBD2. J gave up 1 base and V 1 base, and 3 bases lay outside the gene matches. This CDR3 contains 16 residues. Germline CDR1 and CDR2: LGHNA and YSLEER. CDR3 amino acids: CASSQGGGGSYNEQFF. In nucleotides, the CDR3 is TGCGCCAGCAGCCAAGGGGGCGGGGGGTCCTACAATGAGCAGTTCTTC.

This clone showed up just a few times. Here the CDR3 reads CASTGQGAAGNTIYF. The DNA of the CDR3 is TGTGCCAGCACCGGACAGGGGGCTGCTGGAAACACCATATATTTT. J is TRBJ1-3 and V is TRBV2; TRBD1 aligns across 11 bases. Trimming cost V 7 bases and J 2 bases; bases outside gene matches: 4. CDR1 is SNHLY, CDR2 FYNNEI, per germline. The CDR3 loop spans 15 amino acids.

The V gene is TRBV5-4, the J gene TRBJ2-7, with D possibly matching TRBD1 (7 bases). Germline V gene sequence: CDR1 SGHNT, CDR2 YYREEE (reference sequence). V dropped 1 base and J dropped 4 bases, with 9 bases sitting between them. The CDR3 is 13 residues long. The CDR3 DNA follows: TGTGCCAGCAGCTTGCAGGGGGGTTACGAGCAGTACTTC. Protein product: CASSLQGGYEQYF.

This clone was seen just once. The CDR3, as DNA: TGCGCCAGCAGCCCCGACGAGCGGGGGGCCATATATTTT. Translation gives CASSPDERGAIYF. This chain joins TRBV4-3 and TRBJ1-3; TRBD1 might be the D (5 bases). The germline V gene encodes CDR1 LGHNA and CDR2 YSLEER. The CDR3 is 13 amino acids. Trimming took 4 bases from V and 11 from J, leaving 15 bases between them.

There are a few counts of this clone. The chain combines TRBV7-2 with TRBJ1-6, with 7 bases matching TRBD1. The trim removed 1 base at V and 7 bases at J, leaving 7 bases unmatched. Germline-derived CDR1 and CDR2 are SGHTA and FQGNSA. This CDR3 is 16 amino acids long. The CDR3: CASSLGTAGGNSPLHF. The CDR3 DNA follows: TGTGCCAGCAGCTTAGGTACTGCAGGGGGAAATTCACCCCTCCACTTT. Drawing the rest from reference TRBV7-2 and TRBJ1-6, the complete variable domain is GAGVSQSPSNKVTEKGKDVELRCDPISGHTALYWYRQSLGQGLEFLIYFQGNSAPDKSGLPSDRFSAERTGGSVSTLTIQRTQQEDSAVYLCASSLGTAGGNSPLHFGNGTRLTVT.

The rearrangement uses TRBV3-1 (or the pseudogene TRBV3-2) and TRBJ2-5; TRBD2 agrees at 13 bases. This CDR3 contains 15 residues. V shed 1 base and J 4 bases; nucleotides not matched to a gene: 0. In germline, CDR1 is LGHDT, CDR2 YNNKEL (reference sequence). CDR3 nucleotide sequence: TGTGCCAGCAGCCAAGGGACTAGCGGGGGAGAGACCCAGTACTTC. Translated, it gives CASSQGTSGGETQYF.